Listed below are T cell receptor beta chains from one sample, sequenced in a study of human T cells and chemical hapten exposure. Each CDR3 protein gets one entry after TCRdb re-called the RACE reads with MiXCR. This sample yields under 90,000 distinct CDR3 sequences, of which roughly a tenth are seen a single time; around 4% belongs to the top ten. Sequencing used whole blood, obtained in connection with sensitization to the hapten diphenylcyclopropenone (DPC). All receptors come from a woman between 40 and 50 years old with alopecia areata. Some clones in this sample may be carry-over from other donors' samples. Each CDR3 is given with its conserved first and last residue. The D gene is left open where the match is weak. Clone size is stated in some rows and not others, as once, few, many or a class when expanded.

cdr3_nt	cdr3_aa	d_call	v_call	j_call	clone_size
TGTGCCAGCAGCGGGGGGGCCTACGAGCAGTACTTC	CASSGGAYEQYF	TRBD2	TRBV13	TRBJ2-7	many
TGTGCCAGCAGTCGGGGACTAGCGGGAGGCACAGATACGCAGTATTTT	CASSRGLAGGTDTQYF	TRBD2	TRBV12-3/TRBV12-4	TRBJ2-3	NA
TGCGCCAGCAGCGGGGACAGGGGAGACTATGGCTACACCTTC	CASSGDRGDYGYTF	TRBD1	TRBV5-1	TRBJ1-2	many
TGCGCCAGCAGCCAAGACAGGCCATGGGATGGCTACACCTTC	CASSQDRPWDGYTF	NA	TRBV4-1	TRBJ1-2	many
TGTGCCAGCAGCGCGATGCGGGGGGGCCCCGAGACCCAGTACTTC	CASSAMRGGPETQYF	TRBD2	TRBV9	TRBJ2-5	many
TGCGCCAGCAGCTTGGACTCAGGGAAAGCCGGGGAGCTGTTTTTT	CASSLDSGKAGELFF	NA	TRBV5-1	TRBJ2-2	many
TGCGCCAGCAGCCACCCAGGGAAGGGGACCGGGGAGCTGTTTTTT	CASSHPGKGTGELFF	NA	TRBV4-3	TRBJ2-2	many
TGCAGTGCTTTTACAGGGGCCGGGTACGAGCAGTACTTC	CSAFTGAGYEQYF	TRBD1	TRBV20-1	TRBJ2-7	few
TGTGCCAGCAGTTGGGGCCAGGAGAACACTGAAGCTTTCTTT	CASSWGQENTEAFF	NA	TRBV12-3/TRBV12-4	TRBJ1-1	many
TGTGCCAGCCGCGATGGCAGGGACGTCGGCTACACCTTC	CASRDGRDVGYTF	NA	TRBV7-9	TRBJ1-2	many
TGTGCCAGCAGCCCCAATAGCGGGGGGGCAGGAGAGACCCAGTACTTC	CASSPNSGGAGETQYF	TRBD2	TRBV7-9	TRBJ2-5	many
TGCAGTGCTAGCCACAGGGGCATTAGCTCCTATAATTCACCCCTCCACTTT	CSASHRGISSYNSPLHF	TRBD1	TRBV20-1	TRBJ1-6	few
TGTGCCAGTAGTTCGCGACAGGATGGCAGCAATCAGCCCCAGCATTTT	CASSSRQDGSNQPQHF	NA	TRBV19	TRBJ1-5	many
TGTGCCATCCTGGACCGGGACAGAGAAGAGACCCAGTACTTC	CAILDRDREETQYF	TRBD1	TRBV24-1	TRBJ2-5	many
TGTGCCAGCAGTTCCATGGCGGGGTTCGACGAGCAGTACTTC	CASSSMAGFDEQYF	NA	TRBV6-6	TRBJ2-7	many
TGTGCCAGCAGTGAATACGGGAGGGGGCTCCTCTTC	CASSEYGRGLLF	NA	TRBV25-1	TRBJ2-7	few
TGTGCCAGCAGCCGAGTGTTTATGGCAGACATAGCCAAAAACATTCAGTACTTC	CASSRVFMADIAKNIQYF	NA	TRBV11-2	TRBJ2-4	many
TGTGCCAGCAGCTTGCCGGGGGACTACGACTATGGCTACACCTTC	CASSLPGDYDYGYTF	NA	TRBV5-4	TRBJ1-2	NA
TGTGCCAGCAGCCAAGCATTAAAGGGAGAGACCCAGTACTTC	CASSQALKGETQYF	NA	TRBV3-1	TRBJ2-5	few
TGTGCCAGCTCATCTCCCCCCAGGACAGGTCCGAGGGGCTCCTACGAGCAGTACTTC	CASSSPPRTGPRGSYEQYF	TRBD1	TRBV18	TRBJ2-7	many
TGCAGCGTTGAGGGGCAGGGGGCCTACGAGCAGTACTTC	CSVEGQGAYEQYF	TRBD1	TRBV29-1	TRBJ2-7	many
TGTGCCAGCAGCCCCCCCAGCTCCTACAATGAGCAGTTCTTC	CASSPPSSYNEQFF	NA	TRBV11-2	TRBJ2-1	many
TGCGCCAGCAGCTTGGAGGCGTTCTACAATGAGCAGTTCTTC	CASSLEAFYNEQFF	NA	TRBV5-1	TRBJ2-1	few
TGTGCCAGCAGCTTACTCATGAACACTGAAGCTTTCTTT	CASSLLMNTEAFF	NA	TRBV7-9	TRBJ1-1	many
TGTGCCAGCAGCCAGGTTAGCGGGGGGGCCTACAATGAGCAGTTCTTC	CASSQVSGGAYNEQFF	TRBD2	TRBV3-1	TRBJ2-1	few
TGTGCCAGCAACCACCGCGATCTAGCGGGGGAAGAGACCCAGTACTTC	CASNHRDLAGEETQYF	TRBD2	TRBV7-2	TRBJ2-5	many
TGCGCCAGCAGCTTGGGACTAACCACAGATACGCAGTATTTT	CASSLGLTTDTQYF	NA	TRBV5-1	TRBJ2-3	many
TGTGCCAGCAGCTGGGACCCTCTCGCAACTAATGAAAAACTGTTTTTT	CASSWDPLATNEKLFF	NA	TRBV5-4	TRBJ1-4	few
TGCGCCAGCAGCCAACTTATTGCAGGGGACTATGGCTACACCTTC	CASSQLIAGDYGYTF	NA	TRBV4-3	TRBJ1-2	many
TGTGCCAGCAGCTCTCGGGGCCCGGGTCCTTCCAATGAGCAGTTCTTC	CASSSRGPGPSNEQFF	NA	TRBV5-4	TRBJ2-1	few
TGTGCCACACGTCGCGCGGGCGAGGAAGTCCCAGATACGCAGTATTTT	CATRRAGEEVPDTQYF	NA	TRBV12-3/TRBV12-4	TRBJ2-3	NA
TGTGCCAGCAGCCAGGTCGGCGGTCAAGAGACCCAGTACTTC	CASSQVGGQETQYF	NA	TRBV6-2/TRBV6-3	TRBJ2-5	many
TGCGCCAGCAGCTTGGCCACGGTTAGCTCCTACGAGCAGTACTTC	CASSLATVSSYEQYF	NA	TRBV5-1	TRBJ2-7	NA
TGCAGCGTCCGGCTAGGGGTCGATGAAGCTTTCTTT	CSVRLGVDEAFF	NA	TRBV29-1	TRBJ1-1	NA
TGCAGTGCTAAGTCCGGACTAGGGACCTACGAGCAGTACTTC	CSAKSGLGTYEQYF	TRBD2	TRBV20-1	TRBJ2-7	many
TGTGCCAGCAGTCATGGGGGGTACACTCAGCCCCAGCATTTT	CASSHGGYTQPQHF	NA	TRBV12-3/TRBV12-4	TRBJ1-5	NA
TGTGCCAGCAGCCCCAGGAGGGGAGCGGGGACATCCAATGAGCAGTTCTTC	CASSPRRGAGTSNEQFF	NA	TRBV28	TRBJ2-1	NA
TGCGCCAGCAGCCAGGGGGAGGGACTAGCGTTCAATGAGCAGTTCTTC	CASSQGEGLAFNEQFF	TRBD2	TRBV4-3	TRBJ2-1	many
TGTGCCAGCAGCTCCTCCGGGACAGTATTAACTAGCAATGAGCAGTTCTTC	CASSSSGTVLTSNEQFF	TRBD1	TRBV11-2	TRBJ2-1	few
TGCGCCAGCAGCGGACTAGGGGGGAATGAGCAGTTCTTC	CASSGLGGNEQFF	NA	TRBV5-1	TRBJ2-1	NA
TGCAGCGCCTCGGGACAGGCTAACACTGAAGCTTTCTTT	CSASGQANTEAFF	TRBD1	TRBV29-1	TRBJ1-1	NA
TGCGCCAGCAGCCCCCGGACTAGCGGGGGCCCCGGGGAGCTGTTTTTT	CASSPRTSGGPGELFF	TRBD2	TRBV5-1	TRBJ2-2	few
TGTGTCAGCTCACTATTACCCGGGACCCAAGAGCAGTTCTTC	CVSSLLPGTQEQFF	NA	TRBV18	TRBJ2-1	NA
TGTGCCAGCAGCTTAAGTCAGGGGGCTTGGGAGCAGTTCTTC	CASSLSQGAWEQFF	TRBD1	TRBV11-2	TRBJ2-1	many
TGTGCCAGCAGCTCCCCAGGGGCAAATCAGCCCCAGCATTTT	CASSSPGANQPQHF	NA	TRBV7-2	TRBJ1-5	many
TGCAGCGTTGTTTGGCTAGCGGGGGTAGATACGCAGTATTTT	CSVVWLAGVDTQYF	TRBD2	TRBV29-1	TRBJ2-3	many
TGTGCCAGCAGCCAAACCTCGGGGGGAGAGAACACTGAAGCTTTCTTT	CASSQTSGGENTEAFF	NA	TRBV3-1	TRBJ1-1	many